The TCR beta chain under discussion was sequenced for a study of blood T cell repertoires in COVID-19. As handled by the study authors: Nucleated cell counts were estimated from reference gene primer amplification. Libraries were prepared by immunoSEQ multiplex PCR; TCRdb keeps only in-frame clonotypes and omits some of them. V, J and clone size reflect that table, while D and trimming were determined from the DNA. The sample contains 430,000 or so clones, 88% of which appear only once. Enrollees, about 18 to 90 years old, lived in fewer than 25 US areas. Researchers sorted participants into cohorts using their self-reported clinical history. Trimming cost V 2 bases and J 5 bases; bases outside gene matches: 11. Germline CDR1 reads LNHDA; CDR2 reads SQIVND (reference sequence). The length of the CDR3 is 17 residues.

The specimen sequenced was PBMCs or T cells enriched from blood (not recorded which). This TCR was sampled from a woman aged 40 to 55 who had recovered from COVID-19. The chain carries TRBV19 and TRBJ2-7, with 11 bases that match TRBD1. The CDR3, as DNA: TGTGCCAGTAGTATACTTTGGGACAGGGGGTTTGGCAACGAGCAGTACTTC. Translating it yields CASSILWDRGFGNEQYF.